This is a list of T cell receptor beta chains from one sample in a study of blood T cell repertoires in COVID-19. This table comes from immunoSEQ multiplex PCR, and its TCRdb copy is limited to in-frame clones, with some not included. The sample lists around 70,000 clones, roughly 75% occurring once. Sequencing was done on a sample of peripheral blood. These receptors came from a human donor in a cohort sampled during active COVID-19. Each CDR3 is given with its conserved first and last residue. The D gene is left open where the match is weak. Clone size is not always given. Where it is, it says once, few, many or a class for expanded clones.

clone size: medium-sized; D gene: TRBD2; V gene: TRBV9; J gene: TRBJ2-7; CDR3 protein: CASSVATSGIGEQYF; CDR3 DNA: TGTGCCAGCAGCGTAGCTACTAGCGGGATTGGCGAGCAGTACTTC
clone size: few; D gene: -; V gene: TRBV5-1; J gene: TRBJ2-7; CDR3 protein: CASSTRDSSYEQYF; CDR3 DNA: TGCGCCAGCAGCACCCGGGACTCTTCCTACGAGCAGTACTTC
clone size: -; D gene: TRBD1; V gene: TRBV7-2; J gene: TRBJ2-7; CDR3 protein: CASSLVSRGTYEQYF; CDR3 DNA: TGTGCCAGCAGCTTAGTCTCCAGGGGGACCTACGAGCAGTACTTC
clone size: -; D gene: -; V gene: TRBV5-5; J gene: TRBJ2-7; CDR3 protein: CASSLTGEQYF; CDR3 DNA: TGTGCCAGCAGCTTAACTGGCGAGCAGTACTTC
clone size: -; D gene: -; V gene: TRBV6-5; J gene: TRBJ2-5; CDR3 protein: CATSLTSQETQYF; CDR3 DNA: TGTGCCACCAGTTTAACCAGTCAAGAGACCCAGTACTTC
clone size: -; D gene: TRBD1; V gene: TRBV13; J gene: TRBJ2-7; CDR3 protein: CASSSGQGRVEQYF; CDR3 DNA: TGTGCCAGCAGCTCCGGACAGGGACGGGTCGAGCAGTACTTC
clone size: -; D gene: -; V gene: TRBV20-1; J gene: TRBJ1-2; CDR3 protein: CSASGGGSYGYTF; CDR3 DNA: TGCAGTGCTAGTGGTGGGGGCAGCTATGGCTACACCTTC
clone size: -; D gene: -; V gene: TRBV10-3; J gene: TRBJ1-3; CDR3 protein: CATMTVNSGNTIYF; CDR3 DNA: TGTGCCACCATGACAGTTAACTCTGGAAACACCATATATTTT
clone size: -; D gene: -; V gene: TRBV6-1; J gene: TRBJ1-2; CDR3 protein: CASSEGPRGFSYGYTF; CDR3 DNA: TGTGCCAGCAGTGAAGGCCCTAGGGGTTTCAGCTATGGCTACACCTTC
clone size: -; D gene: -; V gene: TRBV21-1; J gene: TRBJ2-1; CDR3 protein: CASYRWGAGCGYNEQFF; CDR3 DNA: TGTGCCAGCTACCGCTGGGGAGCGGGTTGCGGTTACAATGAGCAGTTCTTC
clone size: -; D gene: -; V gene: TRBV2; J gene: TRBJ1-5; CDR3 protein: CASRGDKSQPQHF; CDR3 DNA: TGTGCCAGCAGAGGGGACAAGAGTCAGCCCCAGCATTTT
clone size: -; D gene: TRBD1; V gene: TRBV7-2; J gene: TRBJ1-2; CDR3 protein: CASSGDRGGYGYTF; CDR3 DNA: TGTGCCAGCAGCGGGGACAGGGGCGGCTATGGCTACACCTTC
clone size: -; D gene: -; V gene: TRBV6-5; J gene: TRBJ2-5; CDR3 protein: CASSPSGGWETQYF; CDR3 DNA: TGTGCCAGCAGTCCCTCTGGGGGCTGGGAGACCCAGTACTTC
clone size: -; D gene: -; V gene: TRBV5-1; J gene: TRBJ2-7; CDR3 protein: CASSLEGAPYEQYF; CDR3 DNA: TGCGCCAGCAGCTTGGAGGGAGCCCCCTACGAGCAGTACTTC
clone size: -; D gene: -; V gene: TRBV6-2/TRBV6-3; J gene: TRBJ1-5; CDR3 protein: CASSQNRDYSNQPQHF; CDR3 DNA: TGTGCCAGCAGTCAGAACCGGGACTATAGCAATCAGCCCCAGCATTTT
clone size: -; D gene: TRBD2; V gene: TRBV5-1; J gene: TRBJ2-7; CDR3 protein: CASSPSGLVNYEQYF; CDR3 DNA: TGCGCCAGCAGCCCTTCGGGACTAGTCAACTACGAGCAGTACTTC
clone size: -; D gene: TRBD2; V gene: TRBV29-1; J gene: TRBJ2-7; CDR3 protein: CSVRGAYEQYF; CDR3 DNA: TGCAGCGTGCGGGGGGCCTACGAGCAGTACTTC
clone size: -; D gene: TRBD2; V gene: TRBV7-2; J gene: TRBJ2-1; CDR3 protein: CASSLSGLAYNEQFF; CDR3 DNA: TGTGCCAGCAGCTTATCGGGACTAGCCTACAATGAGCAGTTCTTC
clone size: -; D gene: -; V gene: TRBV5-4; J gene: TRBJ1-2; CDR3 protein: CASTPRGGSYGYTF; CDR3 DNA: TGTGCCAGCACCCCGAGGGGGGGCTCCTATGGCTACACCTTC
clone size: -; D gene: -; V gene: TRBV9; J gene: TRBJ2-1; CDR3 protein: CASSAGDYDEQFF; CDR3 DNA: TGTGCCAGCAGCGCGGGAGATTATGATGAGCAGTTCTTC
clone size: -; D gene: -; V gene: TRBV6-2/TRBV6-3; J gene: TRBJ1-5; CDR3 protein: CASSYSSPVYQPQHF; CDR3 DNA: TGTGCCAGCAGTTACTCGAGCCCGGTTTATCAGCCCCAGCATTTT
clone size: -; D gene: TRBD1; V gene: TRBV2; J gene: TRBJ1-4; CDR3 protein: CASTAGQGFEKLFF; CDR3 DNA: TGTGCCAGCACGGCAGGACAGGGGTTTGAAAAACTGTTTTTT
clone size: few; D gene: -; V gene: TRBV5-4; J gene: TRBJ1-1; CDR3 protein: CASSLPGQIEAFF; CDR3 DNA: TGTGCCAGCAGCTTGCCTGGACAGATTGAAGCTTTCTTT
clone size: -; D gene: TRBD2; V gene: TRBV5-1; J gene: TRBJ2-5; CDR3 protein: CASSPGGTSGFKGETQYF; CDR3 DNA: TGCGCCAGCAGCCCCGGTGGGACTAGCGGGTTTAAGGGGGAGACCCAGTACTTC